This entry lists 25 T cell receptor beta chains sequenced from one sample in a study of T-cell reconstitution after alpha-beta-depleted transplantation in children (dated by TCRdb to 2016 to 2018). The library was built by means of PCR. This sample was sequenced with an Illumina HiSeq 2500. To normalize quantification of the TCRbeta repertoire, the TCR libraries were built with molecular barcoding that relied on unique molecular identifiers. TCRdb applied fastp at Q25 and MiXCR to the public reads, then kept only in-frame beta chains. Each CDR3 protein appears once, grouped with its most common genes and DNA. For this sample the table gives approximately 500,000 distinct CDR3 sequences, of which approximately 30% were detected only once. The ten most abundant clones make up 30% to 45% of the sample. Read against the paper, the sample's treatment or condition label means: allogeneic hematopoietic cell transplantation with graft depleted of TCRalphabeta T cells and CD19 B cells.

This sample comprised PBMCs, obtained before TCRalphabeta/CD19-depleted stem cell transplant. The receptors derive from a boy younger than two with Wiskott-Aldrich syndrome, due to receive a stem cell transplant.

The chain carries TRBV4-2 and TRBJ2-3; 11 positions agree with TRBD2. CDR1 LGHNA and CDR2 YNFKEQ come from the germline V gene. The CDR3 consists of 15 residues. V shed 2 bases and J 5 bases; nucleotides not matched to a gene: 3. As DNA, the CDR3 is TGTGCCAGCAGCCAAACTAGCGGGAGTAGAGATACGCAGTATTTT. This gives the protein CASSQTSGSRDTQYF.

This chain joins TRBV25-1 and TRBJ2-7; maybe TRBD2 (6 bases). The V and J ends lost 6 bases and 6 bases respectively, with 15 bases between them. Looked up from germline, CDR1 is MGHDK and CDR2 is SYGVNS. The CDR3 runs 13 residues. The DNA for the CDR3 is TGTGCCAGCAGGGGGATCTCAGCGGGCGAGCAGTACTTC. It yields the protein CASRGISAGEQYF.

This chain links TRBV18 with TRBJ2-7, with D perhaps TRBD2 (5 bases). The CDR3 covers 13 residues. CDR1 is KGHSH and CDR2 is LQKENI in the germline V gene. V lost 3 bases to trimming and J lost 1 base, with 7 bases between them. The CDR3 reads CASSPLASYEQYF. The CDR3 DNA reads as TGTGCCAGCTCACCCCTAGCTTCCTACGAGCAGTACTTC.

This clonotype was observed a few times. The chain recombines TRBV11-2 with TRBJ2-1, with TRBD2 identical over 11 bases. Germline assignment: CDR1 SGHAT and CDR2 FQNNGV. There are 18 residues in the CDR3. V shed 3 bases, J shed 0 bases, and the junction held 7 bases outside the gene matches. The CDR3 region is CASSLGTSGRSSYNEQFF. Written as DNA, the CDR3 is TGTGCCAGCAGCTTGGGGACTAGCGGCCGGAGCTCCTACAATGAGCAGTTCTTC. Variable domain in full (rest from reference TRBV11-2 and TRBJ2-1): EAGVAQSPRYKIIEKRQSVAFWCNPISGHATLYWYQQILGQGPKLLIQFQNNGVVDDSQLPKDRFSAERLKGVDSTLKIQPAKLEDSAVYLCASSLGTSGRSSYNEQFFGPGTRLTVL.

This clonotype was found a few times. The chain couples TRBV4-2 to TRBJ2-1; no reliable D call. The CDR3 totals 12 residues. V lost 0 bases and J lost 9, with 6 bases in between. The germline V gene encodes CDR1 LGHNA and CDR2 YNFKEQ. The CDR3 loop is CASSQDRREQFF. Here the CDR3 DNA reads TGTGCCAGCAGCCAAGATCGGCGTGAGCAGTTCTTC.

The sample holds a few counts of this clonotype. This chain uses TRBV20-1 with TRBJ2-3; 8 positions match TRBD1. CDR1 is DFQATT, CDR2 SNEGSKA, per germline (reference sequence). The CDR3 contains 13 residues. Trimming cost V 4 bases and J 5 bases; bases outside gene matches: 5. DNA for the CDR3: TGCAGTGCTAATCCAGGGGGCTTAGATACGCAGTATTTT. This codes for CSANPGGLDTQYF.

V gene TRBV28 combines with J gene TRBJ2-3; the D is unclear. The CDR3 has 13 residues. Trimming removed 5 bases from V and 3 bases from J, with 9 bases in between. CDR1 MDHEN and CDR2 SYDVKM come from the germline V gene. CDR3 DNA: TGTGCCAGCAGTCCGAGAAGGACAGATACGCAGTATTTT. It specifies CASSPRRTDTQYF. Supplemented by reference TRBV28 and TRBJ2-3, the full variable domain reads DVKVTQSSRYLVKRTGEKVFLECVQDMDHENMFWYRQDPGLGLRLIYFSYDVKMKEKGDIPEGYSVSREKKERFSLILESASTNQTSMYLCASSPRRTDTQYFGPGTRLTVL.

This clonotype was detected a few times. The V and J genes are TRBV5-1 and TRBJ2-5; D is unresolved. V shed 1 base and J shed 1 base, with 8 bases lying between them. Germline V gene lookup returns CDR1 SGHRS and CDR2 YFSETQ. The CDR3 runs to 14 residues. CDR3 sequence reads: CASSLFSFQETQYF. In DNA form, the CDR3 reads TGCGCCAGCAGCTTGTTCAGCTTCCAAGAGACCCAGTACTTC.

V and J are TRBV9 and TRBJ2-5; D possibly corresponds to TRBD1 (5 bases). CDR1 is SGDLS, CDR2 YYNGEE, per germline. The CDR3 contains 16 residues. Trimming shortened V by 3 bases and J by 0 bases, and 15 bases separated the two germline ends. In nucleotides, the CDR3 is TGTGCCAGCAGCGCCCGACAGAACAGGTACCAAGAGACCCAGTACTTC. Protein: CASSARQNRYQETQYF.

This clonotype has more than one count but fewer than ten. CDR3 nucleotide sequence: TGTGCCTGGAGTGGGGGTATCGGTCAGCCCCAGCATTTT. The encoded protein is CAWSGGIGQPQHF. The chain has TRBV30 and TRBJ1-5, with D hard to call. The germline CDR1 and CDR2 sequences are GTSNPN and SVGIG (reference sequence). This CDR3 is built from 13 residues. Trimming stripped 1 base from V and 6 bases from J, with 10 bases between.

This clonotype was detected only a few times. This chain connects TRBV10-2 to TRBJ2-4; 10 nucleotides align to TRBD1. The CDR3 has 14 amino acids. CDR1 is WSHSY and CDR2 is SAAADI in the germline V gene. The V segment lost 3 bases and the J segment 9 bases; nucleotides outside the gene matches: 5. DNA of the CDR3: TGCGCCAGCAGTGAAGGGACAGGGGCGAGCATTCAGTACTTC. This sequence encodes CASSEGTGASIQYF.

This clonotype was counted between two and nine times. The V and J genes are TRBV4-1 and TRBJ2-3; 7 nucleotides match TRBD1. Germline values: CDR1 MGHRA, CDR2 YSYEKL. V trimming: 3 bases; J trimming: 1 base; junction bases outside the gene matches: 4. The CDR3 is made up of 15 amino acids. The CDR3 DNA reads TGCGCCAGCAGCCAGGGACAGAGACGCACAGATACGCAGTATTTT. Encoded protein: CASSQGQRRTDTQYF.

The V gene is TRBV5-4, the J gene TRBJ2-3, with 11 bases fitting TRBD2. CDR1 SGHNT and CDR2 YYREEE come from the germline V gene (reference sequence). This CDR3 spans 17 amino acids. The J segment lost 10 bases and the V segment lost 4 bases, leaving 17 bases of the junction unmatched. The CDR3 region has the DNA TGTGCCAGCAGCAGGATAGCGGGAGGGCCCGGTTTTGCGGCGCAGTATTTT. Translating gives CASSRIAGGPGFAAQYF.

V and J are TRBV4-2 and TRBJ1-1; D perhaps matches TRBD1 (6 bases). The CDR3 spans 13 residues. V lost 0 bases and J 11 bases, leaving 13 bases between the germline ends. CDR1 and CDR2 (germline): LGHNA, YNFKEQ. The CDR3 sequence is CASSQDRTGLAFF. CDR3 DNA: TGTGCCAGCAGCCAAGATCGAACAGGGTTGGCTTTCTTT.

The chain is built from TRBV5-1 and TRBJ2-7; the D gene is possibly TRBD1 (6 bases). This CDR3 has 13 residues. Trimming shortened V by 4 bases and J by 2 bases, and 10 bases separated the two germline ends. The germline CDR1 and CDR2 sequences are SGHRS and YFSETQ. The CDR3 reads CASSRGSTYEQYF. DNA for the CDR3: TGCGCCAGCAGCAGGGGGTCAACCTACGAGCAGTACTTC.

The chain couples TRBV5-1 to TRBJ2-1; 7 positions agree with TRBD1. V dropped 0 bases and J dropped 8; count of bases not matched to a gene: 11. This CDR3 comprises 16 residues. Germline CDR1 SGHRS, CDR2 YFSETQ. The CDR3 region is CASSLVYRGPDDEQFF. The CDR3 region has the DNA TGCGCCAGCAGCTTGGTGTACAGGGGACCGGACGATGAGCAGTTCTTC.

The chain is built from TRBV20-1 and TRBJ2-3, with TRBD2 matching over 8 bases. The CDR3 has 13 amino acids. In germline, CDR1 is DFQATT, CDR2 SNEGSKA (reference sequence). Trimming at V came to 2 bases and at J to 10 bases, leaving 8 bases not matched to a gene. CDR3 DNA sequence: TGCAGTGCTAGACGGGAGGGCCTCATCGCGCAGTATTTT. Protein: CSARREGLIAQYF.

The chain is built from TRBV5-1 and TRBJ2-2, with no clear D. This CDR3 is 16 amino acids long. V gave up 0 bases and J gave up 7 bases, with 16 bases separating them. Per germline, CDR1 SGHRS and CDR2 YFSETQ. The CDR3 region has the DNA TGCGCCAGCAGCTTGGTTGCTCTCGACGGAATCGGGGAGCTGTTTTTT. The encoded protein is CASSLVALDGIGELFF.

This clonotype was observed at least ten times. V and J are TRBV5-5 and TRBJ1-5; D is unresolved. Trimming removed 3 bases at V and 4 bases at J, with 14 bases between. The V gene's germline CDR1 is SGHKS and CDR2 YYEKEE (reference sequence). The CDR3 has 15 amino acids. DNA for the CDR3: TGTGCCAGCAGCTCCCTATCGGCGGAGAATCAGCCCCAGCATTTT. Translated: CASSSLSAENQPQHF.

The V call is TRBV5-1, the J call TRBJ2-3; 10 nucleotides match TRBD2. Germline V gives CDR1 SGHRS, CDR2 YFSETQ. This CDR3 is built from 15 residues. Germline trimming cut 2 bases from V and 2 bases from J; bases unmatched to any gene: 2. The CDR3 spells CASSFLAGDTDTQYF. The CDR3 nucleotides read TGCGCCAGCAGCTTTCTAGCGGGAGACACAGATACGCAGTATTTT.

The chain employs TRBV15 and TRBJ2-7; no reliable D call. Trimming pared 0 bases from V and 3 bases from J, leaving 15 bases between. Germline CDR1 reads LNHNV; CDR2 reads YYDKDF (reference sequence). The CDR3 extends over 16 amino acids. As DNA, the CDR3 is TGTGCCACCAGCAGAGATCCCGCAGTGAGTTACTACGAGCAGTACTTC. Protein: CATSRDPAVSYYEQYF.

There are a few counts of this clonotype. V usage is TRBV5-1 and J usage is TRBJ2-7, with D tentatively TRBD1 (6 bases). Germline assignment: CDR1 SGHRS and CDR2 YFSETQ. With 0 bases removed from V and 6 bases from J, the gap between germline ends came to 16 bases. CDR3 length: 15 amino acids. The CDR3 protein is CASSLAGTPQGEQYF. In DNA, the CDR3 is TGCGCCAGCAGCTTGGCCGGGACACCCCAGGGCGAGCAGTACTTC.

In this sample, this clonotype turned up a few times. The rearrangement links TRBV5-6 to TRBJ2-7; D uncertain. Germline V gene data show CDR1 as SGHDT and CDR2 as YYEEEE. The V end lost 5 bases, the J end lost 3 bases, and 12 bases lay between the germline ends. This CDR3 is built from 13 residues. The CDR3 here is CASSPNSDYEQYF. The CDR3 DNA sequence: TGTGCCAGCAGTCCGAACTCTGACTACGAGCAGTACTTC. Full variable domain (remainder filled in from reference TRBV5-6 and TRBJ2-7): DAGVTQSPTHLIKTRGQQVTLRCSPKSGHDTVSWYQQALGQGPQFIFQYYEEEERQRGNFPDRFSGHQFPNYSSELNVNALLLGDSALYLCASSPNSDYEQYFGPGTRLTVT.

V and J are TRBV18 and TRBJ2-2; 10 bases fit TRBD1. V gave up 6 bases and J gave up 5 bases; unmatched junction bases: 6. The CDR3 spans 15 residues. Per germline, CDR1 KGHSH and CDR2 LQKENI. CDR3 amino acids: CASSQRTGGTGELFF. Here the CDR3 DNA reads TGTGCCAGCTCTCAGCGGACAGGGGGGACCGGGGAGCTGTTTTTT. The complete variable domain, with remaining parts taken from reference TRBV18 and TRBJ2-2, reads NAGVMQNPRHLVRRRGQEARLRCSPMKGHSHVYWYRQLPEEGLKFMVYLQKENIIDESGMPKERFSAEFPKEGPSILRIQQVVRGDSAAYFCASSQRTGGTGELFFGEGSRLTVL.

The rearrangement joins TRBV20-1 to TRBJ2-7, with D maybe TRBD2 (6 bases). Germline lookup yields CDR1 DFQATT and CDR2 SNEGSKA (reference sequence). The V gene lost 8 bases and the J gene lost 5 bases, with 19 bases spanning the gap. This CDR3 has 13 amino acids. This CDR3 is CSLGTGATNEQYF. The CDR3 coding sequence is TGCAGTCTAGGTACGGGAGCCACCAACGAGCAGTACTTC.